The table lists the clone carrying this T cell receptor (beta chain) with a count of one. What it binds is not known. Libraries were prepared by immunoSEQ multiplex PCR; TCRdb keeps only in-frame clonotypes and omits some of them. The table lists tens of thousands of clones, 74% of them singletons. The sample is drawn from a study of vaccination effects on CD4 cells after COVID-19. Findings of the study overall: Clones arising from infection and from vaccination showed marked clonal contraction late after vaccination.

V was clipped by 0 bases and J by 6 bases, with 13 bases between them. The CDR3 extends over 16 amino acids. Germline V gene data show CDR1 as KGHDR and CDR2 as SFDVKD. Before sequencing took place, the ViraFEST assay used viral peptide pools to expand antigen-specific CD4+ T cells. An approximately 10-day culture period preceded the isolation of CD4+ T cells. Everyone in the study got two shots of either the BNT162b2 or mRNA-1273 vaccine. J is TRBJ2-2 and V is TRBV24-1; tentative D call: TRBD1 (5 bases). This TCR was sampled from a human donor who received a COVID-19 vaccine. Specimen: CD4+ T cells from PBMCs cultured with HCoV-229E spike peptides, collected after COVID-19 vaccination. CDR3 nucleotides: TGTGCCACCAGTGATTTGCGCAGGGAAGGGGCCGGGGAGCTGTTTTTT. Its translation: CATSDLRREGAGELFF.